The clone carrying this TCR beta chain was seen many times. The data belong to a study of T cells in Graves' hyperthyroidism and ophthalmopathy. Between the trimmed V and J ends, which lost 3 bases and 3 bases, there was a span of 12 bases. Germline V gene sequence: CDR1 SNHLY, CDR2 FYNNEI. This CDR3 contains 15 residues. TCR beta CDR3 sequences were amplified from RNA transcripts. First-round RT-PCR with HTBI primers amplified the TCR CDR3 region. TCRdb re-analysed the multiplex PCR reads in MiXCR, keeping a single row per CDR3 protein. The repertoire holds over 700,000 distinct CDR3 sequences, with more than 30% as singletons.

This clonotype was obtained from a young man with Graves' hyperthyroidism. The specimen was blood. V gene TRBV2 combines with J gene TRBJ1-5; tentatively, D is TRBD1 (5 bases). CDR3 DNA: TGTGCCAGCAGTGACAGGCTCAGGGACAATCAGCCCCAGCATTTT. Its protein product is CASSDRLRDNQPQHF.